The entry below describes one TCR beta chain. Its matching antigen is unknown. Reverse transcription of about 0.5 to 1 ug RNA used random hexamers. TCRdb re-derived calls from the immunoSEQ multiplex PCR reads in MiXCR, one entry per CDR3 protein. The data hold approximately 190,000 distinct CDR3 sequences, with approximately 96% observed a single time. The V gene's germline CDR1 is SGHRS and CDR2 YFSETQ. J lost 4 bases, V lost 3 bases, and 6 bases had no gene match. The CDR3 sequence is 15 residues long. The entry originates in a study of CD8 T cells in Susac syndrome. General observations from the study: Within Susac syndrome CD4+ T cell repertoires, clonal expansion was not evident.

Sequenced material: CD4+ T cells from PBMCs. The V gene is TRBV5-1, the J gene TRBJ1-1; 10 bases agree with TRBD1. This clonotype was obtained from a human donor with Susac syndrome. The CDR3: CASSSTGTGATEAFF. The CDR3 DNA reads TGCGCCAGCAGCTCCACCGGGACAGGGGCCACTGAAGCTTTCTTT. The variable domain in full, completed from reference TRBV5-1 and TRBJ1-1, reads KAGVTQTPRYLIKTRGQQVTLSCSPISGHRSVSWYQQTPGQGLQFLFEYFSETQRNKGNFPGRFSGRQFSNSRSEMNVSTLELGDSALYLCASSSTGTGATEAFFGQGTRLTVV.